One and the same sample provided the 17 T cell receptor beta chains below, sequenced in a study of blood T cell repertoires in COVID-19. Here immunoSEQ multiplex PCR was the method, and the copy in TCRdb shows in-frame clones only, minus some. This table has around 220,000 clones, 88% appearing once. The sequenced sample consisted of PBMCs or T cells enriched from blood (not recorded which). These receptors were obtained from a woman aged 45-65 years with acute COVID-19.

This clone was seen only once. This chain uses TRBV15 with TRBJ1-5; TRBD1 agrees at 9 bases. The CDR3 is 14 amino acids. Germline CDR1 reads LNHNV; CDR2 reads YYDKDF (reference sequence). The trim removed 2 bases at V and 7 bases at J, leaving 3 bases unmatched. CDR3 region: CATSRTGGHQPQHF. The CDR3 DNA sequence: TGTGCCACCAGCAGAACAGGGGGCCACCAGCCCCAGCATTTT.

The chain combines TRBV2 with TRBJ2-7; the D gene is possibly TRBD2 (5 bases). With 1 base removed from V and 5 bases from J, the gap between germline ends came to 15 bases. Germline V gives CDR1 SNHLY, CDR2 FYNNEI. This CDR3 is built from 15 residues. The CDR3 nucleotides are TGTGCCAGCAGTGAAGTTCCCGCGGGTTTCCACGAGCAGTACTTC. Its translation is CASSEVPAGFHEQYF. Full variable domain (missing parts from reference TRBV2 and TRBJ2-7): EPEVTQTPSHQVTQMGQEVILRCVPISNHLYFYWYRQILGQKVEFLVSFYNNEISEKSEIFDDQFSVERPDGSNFTLKIRSTKLEDSAMYFCASSEVPAGFHEQYFGPGTRLTVT.

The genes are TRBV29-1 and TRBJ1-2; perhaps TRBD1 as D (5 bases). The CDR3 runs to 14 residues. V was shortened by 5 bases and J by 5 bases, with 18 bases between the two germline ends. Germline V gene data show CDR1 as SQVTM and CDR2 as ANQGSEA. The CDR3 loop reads CSVSWRREVYGYTF. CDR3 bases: TGCAGCGTTTCCTGGCGCAGGGAGGTATATGGCTACACCTTC. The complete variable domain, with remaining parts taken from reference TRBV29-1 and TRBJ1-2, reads SAVISQKPSRDICQRGTSLTIQCQVDSQVTMMFWYRQQPGQSLTLIATANQGSEATYESGFVIDKFPISRPNLTFSTLTVSNMSPEDSSIYLCSVSWRREVYGYTFGSGTRLTVV.

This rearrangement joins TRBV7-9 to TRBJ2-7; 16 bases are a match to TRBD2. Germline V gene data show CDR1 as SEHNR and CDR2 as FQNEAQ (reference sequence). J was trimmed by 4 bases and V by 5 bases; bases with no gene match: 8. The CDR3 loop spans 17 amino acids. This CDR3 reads CASSGPGTSGRAYEQYF. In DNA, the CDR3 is TGTGCCAGCAGCGGACCGGGGACTAGCGGGAGGGCTTACGAGCAGTACTTC.

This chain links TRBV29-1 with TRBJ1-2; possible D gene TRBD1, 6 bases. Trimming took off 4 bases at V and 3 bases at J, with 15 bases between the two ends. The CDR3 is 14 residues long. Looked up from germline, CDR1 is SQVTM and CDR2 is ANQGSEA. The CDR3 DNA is TGCAGCGTTGGGCGACAGGAGAGGGACTATGGCTACACCTTC. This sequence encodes CSVGRQERDYGYTF.

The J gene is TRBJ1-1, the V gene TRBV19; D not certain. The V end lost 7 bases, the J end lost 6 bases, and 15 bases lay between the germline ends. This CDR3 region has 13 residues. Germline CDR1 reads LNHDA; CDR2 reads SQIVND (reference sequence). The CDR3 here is CASKVGRWAEAFF. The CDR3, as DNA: TGTGCCAGTAAGGTGGGGAGATGGGCTGAAGCTTTCTTT.

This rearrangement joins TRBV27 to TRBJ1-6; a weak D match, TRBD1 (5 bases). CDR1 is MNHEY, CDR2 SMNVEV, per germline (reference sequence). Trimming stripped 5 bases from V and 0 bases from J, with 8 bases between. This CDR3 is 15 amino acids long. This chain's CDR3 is CASSDRGSYNSPLHF. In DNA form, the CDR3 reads TGTGCCAGCAGTGACAGAGGCTCCTATAATTCACCCCTCCACTTT.

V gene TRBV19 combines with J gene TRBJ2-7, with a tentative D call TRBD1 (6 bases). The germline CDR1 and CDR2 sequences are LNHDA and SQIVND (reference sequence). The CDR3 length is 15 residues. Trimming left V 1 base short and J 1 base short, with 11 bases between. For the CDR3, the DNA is TGTGCCAGTAGTATAGGGACAGTTATTTCCTACGAGCAGTACTTC. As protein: CASSIGTVISYEQYF. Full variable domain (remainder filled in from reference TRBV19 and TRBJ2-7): DGGITQSPKYLFRKEGQNVTLSCEQNLNHDAMYWYRQDPGQGLRLIYYSQIVNDFQKGDIAEGYSVSREKKESFPLTVTSAQKNPTAFYLCASSIGTVISYEQYFGPGTRLTVT.

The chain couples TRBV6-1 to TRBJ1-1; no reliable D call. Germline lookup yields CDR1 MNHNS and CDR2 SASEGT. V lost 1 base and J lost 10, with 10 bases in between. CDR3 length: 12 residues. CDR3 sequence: CASSEVWQAAFF. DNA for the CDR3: TGTGCCAGCAGTGAAGTCTGGCAGGCAGCTTTCTTT.

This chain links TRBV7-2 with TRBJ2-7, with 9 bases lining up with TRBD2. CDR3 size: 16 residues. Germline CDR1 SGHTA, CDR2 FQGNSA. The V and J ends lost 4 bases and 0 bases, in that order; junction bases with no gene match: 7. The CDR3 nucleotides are TGTGCCAGCAGCTCCCGGGGTAGCGGGAGCTCCTACGAGCAGTACTTC. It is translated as CASSSRGSGSSYEQYF.

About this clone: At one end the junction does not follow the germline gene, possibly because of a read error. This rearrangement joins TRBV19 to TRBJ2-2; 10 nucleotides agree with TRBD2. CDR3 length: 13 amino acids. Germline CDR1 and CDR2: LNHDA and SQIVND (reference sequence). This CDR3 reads CASGSRGTGELFF. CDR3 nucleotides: TGCGCTAGCGGGAGTCGGGGCACCGGGGAGCTGTTTTTT.

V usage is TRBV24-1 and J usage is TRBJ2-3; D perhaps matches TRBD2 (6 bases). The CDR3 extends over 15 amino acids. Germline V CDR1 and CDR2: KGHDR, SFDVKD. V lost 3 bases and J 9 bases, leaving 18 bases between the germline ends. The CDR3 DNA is TGTGCCACCAGTGATGCCGGCGAAGGGAGGAGGACGCAGTATTTT. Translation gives CATSDAGEGRRTQYF.

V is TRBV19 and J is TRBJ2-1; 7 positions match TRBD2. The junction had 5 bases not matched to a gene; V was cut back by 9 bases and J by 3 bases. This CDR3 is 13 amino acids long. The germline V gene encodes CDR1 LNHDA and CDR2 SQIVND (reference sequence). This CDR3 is CASRGEFYNEQFF. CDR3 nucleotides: TGTGCCAGCCGGGGGGAGTTCTACAATGAGCAGTTCTTC.

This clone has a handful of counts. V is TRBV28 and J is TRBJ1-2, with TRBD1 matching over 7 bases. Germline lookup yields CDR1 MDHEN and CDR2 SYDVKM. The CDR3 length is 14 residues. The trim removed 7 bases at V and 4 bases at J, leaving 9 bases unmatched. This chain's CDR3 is CASTSGQEIYGYTF. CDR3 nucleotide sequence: TGTGCCAGCACCTCCGGACAGGAGATCTATGGCTACACCTTC.

The CDR3 coding sequence is TGTGCCAGCAGCGTTACGCCCAGGGGGCCCCGCACAGATACGCAGTATTTT. Translated, it gives CASSVTPRGPRTDTQYF. This chain uses TRBV9 with TRBJ2-3; 8 bases fit TRBD1. The CDR3 has 17 residues. CDR1 is SGDLS, CDR2 YYNGEE, per germline. V was pared by 2 bases and J by 1 base, with 9 bases of the junction left unmatched.

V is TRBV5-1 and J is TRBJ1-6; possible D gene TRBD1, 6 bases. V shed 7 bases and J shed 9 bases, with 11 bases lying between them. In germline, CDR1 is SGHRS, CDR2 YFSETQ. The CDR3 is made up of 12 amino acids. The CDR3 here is CASHREGSPLHF. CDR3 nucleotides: TGCGCCAGCCACAGGGAAGGTTCACCCCTCCACTTT.

DNA for the CDR3: TGTGCCAGCAGCCGTGGACTAGCGGGAGGCTATGAGCAGTTCTTC. Its translation: CASSRGLAGGYEQFF. The chain uses TRBV28 and TRBJ2-1; 14 bases fit TRBD2. Germline assignment: CDR1 MDHEN and CDR2 SYDVKM. The ends lost 6 bases at V and 8 bases at J; junction bases unmatched: 6. The CDR3 runs to 15 residues.